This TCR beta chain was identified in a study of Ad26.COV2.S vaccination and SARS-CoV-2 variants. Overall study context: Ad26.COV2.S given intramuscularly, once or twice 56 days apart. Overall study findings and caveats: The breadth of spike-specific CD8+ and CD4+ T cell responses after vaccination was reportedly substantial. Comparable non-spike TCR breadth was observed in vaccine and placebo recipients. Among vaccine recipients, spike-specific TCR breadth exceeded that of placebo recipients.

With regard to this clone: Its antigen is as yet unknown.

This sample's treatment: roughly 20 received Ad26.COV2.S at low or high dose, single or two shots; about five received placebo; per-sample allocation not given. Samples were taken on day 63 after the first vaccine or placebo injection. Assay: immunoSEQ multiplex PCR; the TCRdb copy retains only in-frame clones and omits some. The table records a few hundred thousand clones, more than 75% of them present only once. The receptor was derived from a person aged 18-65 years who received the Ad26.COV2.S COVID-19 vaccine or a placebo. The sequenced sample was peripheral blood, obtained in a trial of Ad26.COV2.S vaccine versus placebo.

Here the CDR3 reads CASSKASRVGGYGYTF. Here the CDR3 DNA reads TGTGCCAGCAGCAAAGCATCCAGGGTAGGTGGCTATGGCTACACCTTC. The genes are TRBV21-1 and TRBJ1-2; no DNA check was done on the table's D call, TRBD1. TRBV21-1 is an annotated pseudogene. The CDR3 runs 16 residues.